This T cell receptor beta chain was found in a study of blood T cell repertoires in COVID-19. Germline CDR1 reads SNHLY; CDR2 reads FYNNEI. This CDR3 has 18 amino acids. V dropped 1 base and J dropped 2; count of bases not matched to a gene: 10. Clones were sequenced by immunoSEQ multiplex PCR, and TCRdb holds only the in-frame ones, with some missing. The sample lists 430,000 or so clones, approximately 91% seen once, with 1.4% to 1.5% in the top ten. This chain uses TRBV2 with TRBJ1-3, with TRBD1 matching 8 bases. The sample comprised PBMCs or T cells enriched from blood (not recorded which). The source is a young woman who had been exposed to COVID-19. CDR3 loop: CASSEGGAKQGAGNTIYF. DNA for the CDR3: TGTGCCAGCAGTGAAGGAGGAGCGAAACAGGGGGCTGGAAACACCATATATTTT.